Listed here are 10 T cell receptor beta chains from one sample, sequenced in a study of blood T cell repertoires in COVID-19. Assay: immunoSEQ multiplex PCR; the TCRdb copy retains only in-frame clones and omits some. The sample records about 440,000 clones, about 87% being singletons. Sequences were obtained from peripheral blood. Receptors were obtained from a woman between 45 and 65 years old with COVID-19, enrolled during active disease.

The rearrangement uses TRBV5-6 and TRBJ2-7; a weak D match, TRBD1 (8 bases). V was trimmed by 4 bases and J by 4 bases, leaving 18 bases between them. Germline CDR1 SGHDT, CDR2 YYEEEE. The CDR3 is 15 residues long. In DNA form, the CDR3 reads TGTGCCAGCAGCCCGACCGACAGGGGAGGGTACGAGCAGTACTTC. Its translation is CASSPTDRGGYEQYF.

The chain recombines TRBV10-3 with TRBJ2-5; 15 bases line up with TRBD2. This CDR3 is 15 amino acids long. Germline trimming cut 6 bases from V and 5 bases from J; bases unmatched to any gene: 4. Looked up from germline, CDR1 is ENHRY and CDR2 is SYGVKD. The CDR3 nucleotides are TGTGCCATCAGCGGACTAGCGGGGGGGCCGGAGACCCAGTACTTC. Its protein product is CAISGLAGGPETQYF.

CDR3 sequence: CATSRGTVINTEAFF. The CDR3 coding sequence is TGTGCCACCAGCAGGGGGACAGTGATTAACACTGAAGCTTTCTTT. V is TRBV15 and J is TRBJ1-1; 7 bases line up with TRBD1. The CDR3 has 15 amino acids. V was clipped by 3 bases and J by 2 bases; unmatched bases: 6. CDR1 is LNHNV and CDR2 is YYDKDF in the germline V gene (reference sequence).

In DNA form, the CDR3 reads TGTGCCACCAGCAGAGACACGGGGGCTGGAAACACCATATATTTT. Its protein product is CATSRDTGAGNTIYF. The rearrangement uses TRBV15 and TRBJ1-3; D may be TRBD1 (5 bases). CDR1 and CDR2 (germline): LNHNV, YYDKDF (reference sequence). This CDR3 is built from 15 residues. V was cut by 0 bases and J by 2 bases, with 8 bases left in between.

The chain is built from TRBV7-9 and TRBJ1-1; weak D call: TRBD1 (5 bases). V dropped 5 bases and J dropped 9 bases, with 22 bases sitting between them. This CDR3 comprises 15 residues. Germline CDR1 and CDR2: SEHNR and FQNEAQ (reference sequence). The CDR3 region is CASSPVGGLEGKAFF. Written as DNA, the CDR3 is TGTGCCAGCAGCCCAGTGGGAGGGTTGGAGGGGAAAGCTTTCTTT.

This CDR3 is CASSSSDTWNEKLFF. In DNA, the CDR3 is TGTGCCAGCAGCTCATCCGACACCTGGAATGAAAAACTGTTTTTT. The chain recombines TRBV7-9 with TRBJ1-4; D remains ambiguous. The germline V and J ends were trimmed by 4 bases and 5 bases, with 14 bases remaining between them. The CDR3 totals 15 residues. Germline CDR1 reads SEHNR; CDR2 reads FQNEAQ (reference sequence). Full variable domain (missing parts from reference TRBV7-9 and TRBJ1-4): DTGVSQNPRHKITKRGQNVTFRCDPISEHNRLYWYRQTLGQGPEFLTYFQNEAQLEKSRLLSDRFSAERPKGSFSTLEIQRTEQGDSAMYLCASSSSDTWNEKLFFGSGTQLSVL.

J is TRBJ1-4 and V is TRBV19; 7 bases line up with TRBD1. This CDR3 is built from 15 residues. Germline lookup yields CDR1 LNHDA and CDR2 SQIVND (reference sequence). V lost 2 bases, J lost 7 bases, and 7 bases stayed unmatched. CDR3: CASSIPLQGGEKLFF. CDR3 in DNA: TGTGCCAGTAGTATACCCCTGCAGGGGGGTGAAAAACTGTTTTTT.

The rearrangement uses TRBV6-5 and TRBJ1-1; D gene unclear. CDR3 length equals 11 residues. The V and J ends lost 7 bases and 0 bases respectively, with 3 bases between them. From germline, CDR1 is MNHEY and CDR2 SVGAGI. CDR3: CASKLNTEAFF. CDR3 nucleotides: TGTGCCAGCAAGCTGAACACTGAAGCTTTCTTT.

The CDR3 loop is CASSQGAGQLNTEAFF. CDR3 in DNA: TGTGCCAGCAGCCAAGGGGCGGGACAGTTGAACACTGAAGCTTTCTTT. V usage is TRBV3-1 (or the pseudogene TRBV3-2) and J usage is TRBJ1-1; 7 bases are a match to TRBD1. The germline gives CDR1 LGHDT, CDR2 YNNKEL (reference sequence). CDR3 length equals 16 residues. After removal of 1 base from V and 0 bases from J, the junction contained 5 bases not matched to a gene.

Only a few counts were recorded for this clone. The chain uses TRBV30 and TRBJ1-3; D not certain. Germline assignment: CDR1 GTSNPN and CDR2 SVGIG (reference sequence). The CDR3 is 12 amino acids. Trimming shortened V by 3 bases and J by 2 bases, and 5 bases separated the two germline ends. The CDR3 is CAWRTTGNTIYF. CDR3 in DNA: TGTGCCTGGAGGACTACTGGAAACACCATATATTTT. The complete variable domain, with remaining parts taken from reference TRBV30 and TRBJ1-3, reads SQTIHQWPATLVQPVGSPLSLECTVEGTSNPNLYWYRQAAGRGLQLLFYSVGIGQISSEVPQNLSASRPQDRQFILSSKKLLLSDSGFYLCAWRTTGNTIYFGEGSWLTVV.